Presented here are 18 T cell receptor beta chains from one specimen sequenced in a study of cytomegalovirus exposure and HLA in healthy donors. In the PCR, 60 Vbeta and 13 Jbeta primers were used. The protocol was immunoSEQ multiplex PCR, while the TCRdb copy is restricted to in-frame clones and leaves out a portion. The sample lists 100,000 to 150,000 clones, 65% to 80% seen once, with 30% in the top ten. Material for sequencing was PBMCs. These receptor sequences come from a man aged 60 to 75 in good health and CMV-seropositive.

This sequence joins TRBV19 and TRBJ1-6; D is perhaps TRBD1 (5 bases). CDR3 length: 15 amino acids. V was cut by 6 bases and J by 11 bases, with 20 bases left in between. Germline lookup yields CDR1 LNHDA and CDR2 SQIVND (reference sequence). Here the CDR3 reads CASRMTAGSDPPLHF. In nucleotides, the CDR3 is TGTGCCAGTAGAATGACAGCGGGATCGGATCCACCCCTCCACTTT.

The chain is built from TRBV6-5 and TRBJ1-6; 7 nucleotides agree with TRBD1. Germline V CDR1 and CDR2: MNHEY, SVGAGI. Germline trimming cut 0 bases from V and 13 bases from J; bases unmatched to any gene: 9. The CDR3 sequence is 15 residues long. This chain's CDR3 is CASSYSADRPSPLHF. DNA of the CDR3: TGTGCCAGCAGTTACTCCGCGGACAGGCCGTCGCCCCTCCACTTT.

The gene calls are TRBV5-4 and TRBJ1-2, with D possibly being TRBD1 (6 bases). V dropped 1 base and J dropped 7 bases, with 11 bases sitting between them. CDR1 is SGHNT and CDR2 is YYREEE in the germline V gene (reference sequence). The CDR3 spans 13 residues. The CDR3 loop is CASSLSGVAGYTF. DNA for the CDR3: TGTGCCAGCAGCTTGTCAGGGGTTGCTGGCTACACCTTC.

The chain combines TRBV7-8 with TRBJ2-3; 8 nucleotides match TRBD2. Germline CDR1 SGHVS, CDR2 FQNEAQ. The CDR3 is made up of 15 amino acids. V was clipped by 7 bases and J by 1 base; unmatched bases: 7. This chain's CDR3 is CASNGAGARTDTQYF. The DNA for the CDR3 is TGTGCCAGCAATGGAGCGGGAGCCCGCACAGATACGCAGTATTTT.

The chain employs TRBV6-1 and TRBJ1-1; D gene ambiguous. This CDR3 spans 15 amino acids. CDR1 is MNHNS and CDR2 is SASEGT in the germline V gene. Trimming removed 2 bases from V and 0 bases from J, with 10 bases in between. The CDR3 sequence is CASSESGGLNTEAFF. CDR3 bases: TGTGCCAGCAGTGAAAGTGGAGGGTTGAACACTGAAGCTTTCTTT.

The CDR3 is CASRWDRRAYNEQFF. CDR3 DNA: TGTGCCAGCAGATGGGACAGGAGGGCCTACAATGAGCAGTTCTTC. The chain uses TRBV7-9 and TRBJ2-1; TRBD1 aligns across 8 bases. Losses at the gene ends were 6 bases for V and 2 bases for J; bases not matched to a gene: 6. Germline V CDR1 and CDR2: SEHNR, FQNEAQ (reference sequence). This CDR3 region has 15 residues.

The V and J genes are TRBV5-4 and TRBJ2-2; TRBD2 agrees at 7 bases. The CDR3 has 16 amino acids. After removal of 2 bases from V and 4 bases from J, the junction contained 8 bases not matched to a gene. Germline assignment: CDR1 SGHNT and CDR2 YYREEE (reference sequence). CDR3 DNA: TGTGCCAGCAGCTTCGGCGGGCCTAGCGGCACCGGGGAGCTGTTTTTT. Residues: CASSFGGPSGTGELFF.

The CDR3 nucleotides are TGCGCCAGCAGCCTGGGACAGGGGGCTCAGCCCCAGCATTTT. This encodes CASSLGQGAQPQHF. The chain employs TRBV5-1 and TRBJ1-5; 12 nucleotides line up with TRBD1. Germline V gene lookup returns CDR1 SGHRS and CDR2 YFSETQ. The junction had 2 bases not matched to a gene; V was cut back by 4 bases and J by 6 bases. The CDR3 has 14 residues.

The chain uses TRBV28 and TRBJ1-1; D is ambiguous. Trimming cost V 2 bases and J 4 bases, with 14 bases left between them. CDR1 is MDHEN, CDR2 SYDVKM, per germline. CDR3 size: 15 residues. CDR3 amino acids: CASSLTPRRGTEAFF. The CDR3 DNA is TGTGCCAGCAGTTTAACTCCCAGACGGGGCACTGAAGCTTTCTTT.

This chain links TRBV27 with TRBJ1-3; D uncertain. Germline V CDR1 and CDR2: MNHEY, SMNVEV (reference sequence). This CDR3 comprises 14 residues. With 3 bases removed from V and 2 bases from J, the gap between germline ends came to 8 bases. CDR3 sequence: CASSFSQTGNTIYF. The CDR3 nucleotides are TGTGCCAGCAGTTTTTCCCAAACTGGAAACACCATATATTTT.

This chain joins TRBV11-3 and TRBJ1-1; D might be TRBD1 (6 bases). This CDR3 has 13 residues. Germline CDR1 SGHNT, CDR2 YENEEA. V lost 2 bases to trimming and J lost 5 bases, with 9 bases between them. CDR3 in DNA: TGTGCCAGCAGCTTACAGGGGACGACTGAAGCTTTCTTT. It specifies CASSLQGTTEAFF.

The chain employs TRBV6-5 and TRBJ2-5, with D possibly being TRBD2 (6 bases). From germline, CDR1 is MNHEY and CDR2 SVGAGI. Trimming took off 10 bases at V and 11 bases at J, with 11 bases between the two ends. The CDR3 contains 9 residues. Here the CDR3 DNA reads TGTGCCAAAACGGGGGAGCAGTACTTC. Protein product: CAKTGEQYF.

This chain connects TRBV30 to TRBJ1-1; tentatively, D is TRBD1 (5 bases). Trimming took 5 bases from V and 8 from J, leaving 9 bases between them. This CDR3 is 10 amino acids long. CDR1 and CDR2 from the germline V gene are GTSNPN and SVGIG (reference sequence). CDR3 region: CAWGRQEAFF. The CDR3 DNA reads TGTGCCTGGGGCCGACAGGAAGCTTTCTTT.

The V and J genes are TRBV6-4 and TRBJ1-6; 7 bases line up with TRBD1. Per germline, CDR1 MRHNA and CDR2 SNTAGT. Germline trimming cut 3 bases from V and 9 bases from J; bases unmatched to any gene: 5. CDR3 length: 14 amino acids. Here the CDR3 reads CASSEIQGSSPLHF. The CDR3 nucleotides read TGTGCCAGCAGTGAGATACAGGGGAGTTCACCCCTCCACTTT.

This clone showed up just a few times. The V and J genes are TRBV4-1 and TRBJ1-4; 7 bases agree with TRBD1. Trimming took 1 base from V and 5 from J; bases not matched to a gene: 4. The germline gives CDR1 MGHRA, CDR2 YSYEKL. The CDR3 sequence is 15 residues long. The CDR3 loop reads CASSQGDRTNEKLFF. DNA for the CDR3: TGCGCCAGCAGCCAAGGGGACAGAACGAATGAAAAACTGTTTTTT.

The chain employs TRBV6-1 and TRBJ2-5, with a weak D call TRBD1 (7 bases). Trimming removed 9 bases at V and 7 bases at J, with 18 bases between. The CDR3 runs to 13 residues. Germline CDR1 is MNHNS and CDR2 is SASEGT. The CDR3 reads CASGGTVTPTQYF. DNA of the CDR3: TGTGCCAGTGGAGGGACAGTTACCCCGACCCAGTACTTC.

The V and J genes are TRBV19 and TRBJ1-2; 9 nucleotides align to TRBD1. The J segment lost 2 bases and the V segment lost 5 bases, leaving 3 bases of the junction unmatched. The CDR3 totals 14 residues. Germline CDR1 is LNHDA and CDR2 is SQIVND (reference sequence). This CDR3 reads CASSHGTGNYGYTF. The CDR3 nucleotides read TGTGCCAGTAGTCATGGGACAGGGAACTATGGCTACACCTTC.

The chain recombines TRBV7-9 with TRBJ2-3; 9 positions agree with TRBD1. The CDR3 contains 15 residues. J lost 0 bases, V lost 5 bases, and 3 bases had no gene match. Looked up from germline, CDR1 is SEHNR and CDR2 is FQNEAQ (reference sequence). The CDR3 bases are TGTGCCAGCAGCCCCGGACAGGGGAGCACAGATACGCAGTATTTT. It codes for CASSPGQGSTDTQYF.